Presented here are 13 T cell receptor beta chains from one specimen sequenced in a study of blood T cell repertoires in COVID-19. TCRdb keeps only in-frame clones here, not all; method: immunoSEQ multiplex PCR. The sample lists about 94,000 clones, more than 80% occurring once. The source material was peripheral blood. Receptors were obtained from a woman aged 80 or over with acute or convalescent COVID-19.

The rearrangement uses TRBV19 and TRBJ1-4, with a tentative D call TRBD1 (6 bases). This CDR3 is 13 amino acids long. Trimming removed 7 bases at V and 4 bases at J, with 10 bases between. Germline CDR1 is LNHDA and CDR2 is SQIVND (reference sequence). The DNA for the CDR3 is TGTGCCAGTAAGGACAGACGTAATGAAAAACTGTTTTTT. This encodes CASKDRRNEKLFF.

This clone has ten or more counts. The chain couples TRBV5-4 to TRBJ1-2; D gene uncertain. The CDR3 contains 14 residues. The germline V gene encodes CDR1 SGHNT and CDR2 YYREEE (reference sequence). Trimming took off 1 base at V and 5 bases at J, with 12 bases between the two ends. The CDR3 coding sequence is TGTGCCAGCAGCTTGACCGGCAGGTTGTATGGCTACACCTTC. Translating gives CASSLTGRLYGYTF.

The CDR3 reads CASSPGQMIGYTF. DNA of the CDR3: TGTGCCAGCAGCCCGGGACAAATGATTGGCTACACCTTC. This chain joins TRBV7-2 and TRBJ1-2, with a tentative D call TRBD1 (6 bases). Germline assignment: CDR1 SGHTA and CDR2 FQGNSA. Trimming took off 5 bases at V and 7 bases at J, with 14 bases between the two ends. The CDR3 covers 13 residues.

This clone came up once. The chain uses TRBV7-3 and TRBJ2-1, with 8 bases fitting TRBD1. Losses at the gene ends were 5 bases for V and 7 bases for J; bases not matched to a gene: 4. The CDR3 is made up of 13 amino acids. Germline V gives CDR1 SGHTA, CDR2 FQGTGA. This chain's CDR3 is CASSGTGRNEQFF. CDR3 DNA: TGTGCCAGCAGCGGGACAGGTAGGAATGAGCAGTTCTTC.

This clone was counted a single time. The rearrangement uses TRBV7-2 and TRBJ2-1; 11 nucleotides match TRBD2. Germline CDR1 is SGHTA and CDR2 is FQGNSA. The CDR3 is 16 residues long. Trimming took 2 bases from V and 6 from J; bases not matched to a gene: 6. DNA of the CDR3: TGTGCCAGCAGCTTAAGCAGGACTAGCGGGTTCAATGAGCAGTTCTTC. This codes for CASSLSRTSGFNEQFF.

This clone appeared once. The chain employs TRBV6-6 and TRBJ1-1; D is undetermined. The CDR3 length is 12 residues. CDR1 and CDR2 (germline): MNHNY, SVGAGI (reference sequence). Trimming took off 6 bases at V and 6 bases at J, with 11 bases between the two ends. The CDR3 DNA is TGTGCCAGCAGGGGAGCCACCGCTGAAGCTTTCTTT. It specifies CASRGATAEAFF.

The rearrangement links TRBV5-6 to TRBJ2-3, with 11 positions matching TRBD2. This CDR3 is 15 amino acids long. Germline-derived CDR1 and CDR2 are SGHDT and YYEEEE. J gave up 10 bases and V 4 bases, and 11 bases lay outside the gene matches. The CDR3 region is CASSLRLAGSMAQYF. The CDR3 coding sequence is TGTGCCAGCAGCCTCCGACTAGCGGGGTCAATGGCGCAGTATTTT.

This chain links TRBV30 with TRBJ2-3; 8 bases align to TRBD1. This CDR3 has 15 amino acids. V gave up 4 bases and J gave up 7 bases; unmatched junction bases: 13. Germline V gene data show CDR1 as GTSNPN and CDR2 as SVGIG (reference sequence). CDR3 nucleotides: TGTGCCTGGAAAGGCCCCGGACAGGGAATATATACGCAGTATTTT. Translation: CAWKGPGQGIYTQYF.

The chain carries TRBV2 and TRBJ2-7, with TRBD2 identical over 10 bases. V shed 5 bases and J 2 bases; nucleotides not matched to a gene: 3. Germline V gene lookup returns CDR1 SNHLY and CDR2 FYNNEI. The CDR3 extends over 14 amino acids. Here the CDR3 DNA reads TGTGCCAGCAGTTCTAGCGGGAGTCCCTACGAGCAGTACTTC. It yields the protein CASSSSGSPYEQYF.

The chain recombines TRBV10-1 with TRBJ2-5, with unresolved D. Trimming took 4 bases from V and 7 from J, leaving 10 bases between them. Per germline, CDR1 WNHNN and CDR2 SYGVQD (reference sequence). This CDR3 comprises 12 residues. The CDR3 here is CASSGSLGTQYF. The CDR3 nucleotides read TGCGCCAGCAGTGGAAGCCTTGGGACCCAGTACTTC.

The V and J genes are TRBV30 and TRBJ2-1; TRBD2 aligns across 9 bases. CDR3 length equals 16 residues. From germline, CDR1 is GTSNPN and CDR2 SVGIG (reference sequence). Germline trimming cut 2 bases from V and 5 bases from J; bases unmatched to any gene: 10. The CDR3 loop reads CAWSSLGTSTNNEQFF. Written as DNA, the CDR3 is TGTGCCTGGAGTTCCTTGGGGACTAGCACCAACAATGAGCAGTTCTTC.

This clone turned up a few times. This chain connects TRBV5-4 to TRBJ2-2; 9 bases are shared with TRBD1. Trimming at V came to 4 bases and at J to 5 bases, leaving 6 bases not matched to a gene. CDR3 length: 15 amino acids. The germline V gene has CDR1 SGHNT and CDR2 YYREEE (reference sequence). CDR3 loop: CASSLDRGGTGELFF. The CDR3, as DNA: TGTGCCAGCAGCCTGGACAGGGGTGGTACCGGGGAGCTGTTTTTT.

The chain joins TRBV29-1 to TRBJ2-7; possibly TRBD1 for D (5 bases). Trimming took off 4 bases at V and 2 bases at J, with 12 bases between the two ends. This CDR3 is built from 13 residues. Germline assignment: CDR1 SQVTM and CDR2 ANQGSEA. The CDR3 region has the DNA TGCAGCGTTGTGAAAGGACAACCCTACGAGCAGTACTTC. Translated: CSVVKGQPYEQYF.